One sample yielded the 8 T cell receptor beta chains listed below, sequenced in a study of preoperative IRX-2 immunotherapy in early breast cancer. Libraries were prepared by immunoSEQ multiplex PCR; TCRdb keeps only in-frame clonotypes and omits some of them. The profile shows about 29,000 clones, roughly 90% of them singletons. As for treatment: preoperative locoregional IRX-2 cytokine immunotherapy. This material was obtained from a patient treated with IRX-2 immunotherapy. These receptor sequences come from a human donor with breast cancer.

This CDR3 reads CASSEVQGDGYTF. CDR3 bases: TGCGCCAGCAGTGAGGTACAGGGTGATGGCTACACCTTC. The gene calls are TRBV10-2 and TRBJ1-2; maybe TRBD1 (6 bases). Germline assignment: CDR1 WSHSY and CDR2 SAAADI. The CDR3 is 13 amino acids. The ends were cut back, 2 bases at V and 6 bases at J, with 10 bases in the middle.

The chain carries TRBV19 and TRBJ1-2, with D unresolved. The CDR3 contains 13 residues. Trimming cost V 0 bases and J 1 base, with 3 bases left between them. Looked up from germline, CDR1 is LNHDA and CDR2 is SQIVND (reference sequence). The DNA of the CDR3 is TGTGCCAGTAGTATAGACGATAACTATGGCTACACCTTC. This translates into CASSIDDNYGYTF.

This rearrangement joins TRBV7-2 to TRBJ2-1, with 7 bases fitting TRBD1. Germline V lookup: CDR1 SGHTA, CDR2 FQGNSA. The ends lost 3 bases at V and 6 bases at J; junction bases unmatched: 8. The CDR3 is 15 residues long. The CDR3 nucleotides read TGTGCCAGCAGCTTCGGACAGGTGGGCGGCAATGAGCAGTTCTTC. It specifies CASSFGQVGGNEQFF.

CDR3 nucleotides: TGCGCCAGCAGCTGGACGCTAGCGGGAGGGAGCACAGATACGCAGTATTTT. This gives the protein CASSWTLAGGSTDTQYF. This rearrangement joins TRBV5-1 to TRBJ2-3; 12 bases agree with TRBD2. The CDR3 consists of 17 residues. The germline V gene has CDR1 SGHRS and CDR2 YFSETQ. J was trimmed by 0 bases and V by 3 bases; bases with no gene match: 5.

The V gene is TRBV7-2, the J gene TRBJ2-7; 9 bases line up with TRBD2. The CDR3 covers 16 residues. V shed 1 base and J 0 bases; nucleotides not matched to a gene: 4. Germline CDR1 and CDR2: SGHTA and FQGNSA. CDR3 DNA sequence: TGTGCCAGCAGCTTAGTCTCTAGCGGGGTCTCCTACGAGCAGTACTTC. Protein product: CASSLVSSGVSYEQYF.

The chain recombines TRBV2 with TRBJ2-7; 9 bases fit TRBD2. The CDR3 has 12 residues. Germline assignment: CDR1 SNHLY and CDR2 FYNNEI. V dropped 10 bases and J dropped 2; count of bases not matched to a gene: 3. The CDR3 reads CATGLATYEQYF. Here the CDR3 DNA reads TGTGCCACCGGACTAGCGACCTACGAGCAGTACTTC.

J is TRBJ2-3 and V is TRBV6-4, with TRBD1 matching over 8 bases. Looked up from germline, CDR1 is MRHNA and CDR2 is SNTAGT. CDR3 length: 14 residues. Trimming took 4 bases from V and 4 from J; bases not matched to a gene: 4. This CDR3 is CASSARGPADTQYF. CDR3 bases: TGTGCCAGCAGTGCCAGGGGGCCGGCAGATACGCAGTATTTT.

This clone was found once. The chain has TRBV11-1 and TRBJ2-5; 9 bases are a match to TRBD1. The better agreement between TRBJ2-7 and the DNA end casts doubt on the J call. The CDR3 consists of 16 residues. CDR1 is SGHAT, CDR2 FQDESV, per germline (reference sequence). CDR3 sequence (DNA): TGTGCCAGCAGCCCCCGGGGGCCGGGACAGGGCCACGAGCAGTACTTC. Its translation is CASSPRGPGQGHEQYF.